Below, one T cell receptor beta chain is given with its context. These data originate in a study of blood T cell repertoires in COVID-19. Study in general: From the United States, Italy and Spain came samples of acute and convalescent COVID-19. T cells, B-cell-depleted T cells, or PBMCs supplied cDNA or gDNA.

The germline V gene encodes CDR1 SGHAT and CDR2 FQNNGV. J gave up 4 bases and V 1 base, and 2 bases lay outside the gene matches. This CDR3 is built from 14 residues. In the source study's methods: It was from reference gene primer amplification that nucleated cell counts were estimated. Data came from immunoSEQ multiplex PCR; TCRdb stores just in-frame clones and leaves some out. V and J calls and clone size are as listed in that table; D and trimming were resolved from the DNA. Among roughly 100,000 clones listed, 70% to 90% were seen once. This sequence joins TRBV11-2 and TRBJ1-2; 8 nucleotides line up with TRBD1. Sample: peripheral blood. This TCR derives from an elderly woman with acute or convalescent COVID-19. DNA for the CDR3: TGTGCCAGCAGCTTAGTAACAGGGGGCTATGGCTACACCTTC. Translated: CASSLVTGGYGYTF.